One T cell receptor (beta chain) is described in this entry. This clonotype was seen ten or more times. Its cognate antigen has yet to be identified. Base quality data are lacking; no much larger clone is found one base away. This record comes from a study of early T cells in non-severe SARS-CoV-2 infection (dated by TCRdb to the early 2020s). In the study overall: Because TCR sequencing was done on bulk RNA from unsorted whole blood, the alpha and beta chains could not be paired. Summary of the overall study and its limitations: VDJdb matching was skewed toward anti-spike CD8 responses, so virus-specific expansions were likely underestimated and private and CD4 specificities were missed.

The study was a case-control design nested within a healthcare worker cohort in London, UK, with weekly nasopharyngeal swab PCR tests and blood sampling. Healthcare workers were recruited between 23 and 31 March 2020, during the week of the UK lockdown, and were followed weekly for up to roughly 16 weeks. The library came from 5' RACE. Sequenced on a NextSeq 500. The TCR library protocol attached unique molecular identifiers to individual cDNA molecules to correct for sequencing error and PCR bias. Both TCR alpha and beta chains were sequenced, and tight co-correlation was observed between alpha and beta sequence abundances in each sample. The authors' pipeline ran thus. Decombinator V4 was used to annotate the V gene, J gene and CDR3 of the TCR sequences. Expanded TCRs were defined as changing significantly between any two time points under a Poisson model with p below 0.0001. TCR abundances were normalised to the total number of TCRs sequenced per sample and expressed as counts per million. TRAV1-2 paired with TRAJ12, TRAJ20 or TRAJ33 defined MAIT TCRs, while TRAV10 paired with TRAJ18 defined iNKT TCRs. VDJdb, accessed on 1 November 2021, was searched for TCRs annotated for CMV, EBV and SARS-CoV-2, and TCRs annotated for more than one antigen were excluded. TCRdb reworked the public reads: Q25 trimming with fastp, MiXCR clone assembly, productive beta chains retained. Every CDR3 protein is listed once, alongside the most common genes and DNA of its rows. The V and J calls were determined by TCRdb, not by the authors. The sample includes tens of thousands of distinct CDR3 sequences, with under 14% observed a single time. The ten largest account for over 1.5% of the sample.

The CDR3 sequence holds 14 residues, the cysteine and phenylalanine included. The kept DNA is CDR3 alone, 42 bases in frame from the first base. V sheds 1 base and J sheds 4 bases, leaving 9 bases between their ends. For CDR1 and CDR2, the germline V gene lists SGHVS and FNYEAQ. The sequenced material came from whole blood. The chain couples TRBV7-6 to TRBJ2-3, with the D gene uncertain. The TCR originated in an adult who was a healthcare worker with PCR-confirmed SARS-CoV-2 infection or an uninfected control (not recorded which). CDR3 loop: CASSLGVGSDTQYF. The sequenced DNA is TGTGCCAGCAGCTTAGGGGTTGGCTCAGATACGCAGTATTTT.